This T cell receptor beta chain was documented in a study of blood T cell repertoires in COVID-19. V was cut by 6 bases and J by 3 bases, with 6 bases left in between. The CDR3 runs 11 residues. Germline V gene data show CDR1 as MDHEN and CDR2 as SYDVKM. The participants were between roughly 18 and 100 years old and came from 24 US areas. TCRdb keeps only in-frame clones here, not all; method: immunoSEQ multiplex PCR. The sample consists of about 370,000 clones, around 87% of them appearing once. Sequenced sample: PBMCs or T cells enriched from blood (not recorded which). The clonotype comes from a young man who had recovered from COVID-19. The genes are TRBV28 and TRBJ2-7; D gene ambiguous. DNA of the CDR3: TGTGCCAGCAGGAGGAACTACGAGCAGTACTTC. Amino acid sequence: CASRRNYEQYF.